One sample yielded the 16 T cell receptor beta chains listed below, sequenced in a study of blood T cell repertoires in COVID-19. Sequenced by immunoSEQ multiplex PCR; TCRdb stores in-frame clones only, minus some. The sample includes approximately 200,000 clones, about 90% of them seen just once. Source material: peripheral blood. The receptor source for this set is a man aged 35 to 55 with active or convalescent COVID-19.

V gene TRBV19 combines with J gene TRBJ2-7, with a weak D call TRBD1 (6 bases). The CDR3 length is 15 residues. Trimming removed 3 bases at V and 6 bases at J, with 18 bases between. Germline V gives CDR1 LNHDA, CDR2 SQIVND (reference sequence). The CDR3 DNA is TGTGCCAGTAGTATGTCATCAGGGGCACCCCGCGAGCAGTACTTC. This sequence encodes CASSMSSGAPREQYF.

This clone came up once. The CDR3 spells CAWSTLLGYTF. CDR3 sequence (DNA): TGTGCCTGGAGTACCTTACTCGGCTACACCTTC. This chain links TRBV30 with TRBJ1-2; unclear D gene. Trimming cost V 2 bases and J 8 bases, with 9 bases left between them. Germline loops: CDR1 GTSNPN, CDR2 SVGIG (reference sequence). The CDR3 is made up of 11 amino acids.

On this clone itself: The sample carries other DNA sequences with the same CDR3. The V and J genes are TRBV18 and TRBJ2-5; a weak D match, TRBD1 (6 bases). V lost 6 bases and J 0 bases, leaving 11 bases between the germline ends. CDR1 and CDR2 from the germline V gene are KGHSH and LQKENI. The CDR3 length is 14 residues. The CDR3 spells CASSPTGNQETQYF. The CDR3 region has the DNA TGTGCCAGCTCTCCCACAGGGAACCAAGAGACCCAGTACTTC.

Note on this clone: Other DNA variants within this sample encode the same CDR3. The chain joins TRBV6-4 to TRBJ1-5; 7 bases are a match to TRBD1. V lost 5 bases to trimming and J lost 4 bases; unmatched junction nucleotides: 2. Looked up from germline, CDR1 is MRHNA and CDR2 is SNTAGT. The CDR3 spans 13 residues. Here the CDR3 DNA reads TGTGCCAGCAGTAGGGACAGAAATCAGCCCCAGCATTTT. It codes for CASSRDRNQPQHF.

The chain carries TRBV27 and TRBJ2-3; 9 bases line up with TRBD2. Germline-derived CDR1 and CDR2 are MNHEY and SMNVEV (reference sequence). The CDR3 consists of 15 residues. V lost 3 bases to trimming and J lost 3 bases; unmatched junction nucleotides: 4. This CDR3 reads CASSLVAGETDTQYF. In DNA, the CDR3 is TGTGCCAGCAGTTTGGTAGCGGGAGAAACAGATACGCAGTATTTT.

This chain uses TRBV6-1 with TRBJ1-5; D gene ambiguous. Germline lookup yields CDR1 MNHNS and CDR2 SASEGT. V was shortened by 3 bases and J by 4 bases, with 13 bases between the two germline ends. This CDR3 is 15 amino acids long. CDR3 in amino acids: CASSESGGKNQPQHF. CDR3 in DNA: TGTGCCAGCAGTGAGTCGGGAGGAAAGAATCAGCCCCAGCATTTT.

The chain employs TRBV10-3 and TRBJ2-7, with a tentative D call TRBD1 (6 bases). The germline V and J ends were trimmed by 3 bases and 0 bases, with 12 bases remaining between them. The CDR3 totals 15 residues. Germline-derived CDR1 and CDR2 are ENHRY and SYGVKD. CDR3: CAISDRGGGSYEQYF. CDR3 nucleotide sequence: TGTGCCATCAGTGACAGGGGCGGAGGCTCCTACGAGCAGTACTTC.

V usage is TRBV5-6 and J usage is TRBJ2-2; the match to TRBD2 covers 10 bases. CDR3 length: 16 residues. Per germline, CDR1 SGHDT and CDR2 YYEEEE. After removal of 1 base from V and 7 bases from J, the junction contained 7 bases not matched to a gene. In DNA, the CDR3 is TGTGCCAGCAGCTTGTGGCTAGCGGGAGTAGTCGGGGAGCTGTTTTTT. It is translated as CASSLWLAGVVGELFF.

The chain recombines TRBV30 with TRBJ1-3, with D uncertain. This CDR3 has 14 residues. Germline V lookup: CDR1 GTSNPN, CDR2 SVGIG (reference sequence). The V end lost 2 bases, the J end lost 3 bases, and 11 bases lay between the germline ends. The DNA of the CDR3 is TGTGCCTGGAGTCCCGCTGGTAGTGGAAACACCATATATTTT. It specifies CAWSPAGSGNTIYF.

The chain recombines TRBV6-5 with TRBJ1-1, with 7 bases that match TRBD1. The CDR3 spans 14 residues. Germline CDR1 is MNHEY and CDR2 is SVGAGI. Unmatched junction bases numbered 5, after V lost 7 bases and J lost 0 bases. CDR3 sequence (DNA): TGTGCCAGCACTAAAGGACAGGTGAACACTGAAGCTTTCTTT. This codes for CASTKGQVNTEAFF.

This chain connects TRBV3-1 (or the pseudogene TRBV3-2) to TRBJ1-6; the D is unclear. The CDR3 runs 14 residues. In germline, CDR1 is LGHDT, CDR2 YNNKEL (reference sequence). The germline V and J ends were trimmed by 4 bases and 9 bases, with 13 bases remaining between them. CDR3 sequence reads: CASSPLLVSSPLHF. In nucleotides, the CDR3 is TGTGCCAGCAGCCCCCTTCTAGTGTCTTCACCCCTCCACTTT.

V gene TRBV9 combines with J gene TRBJ2-2; D gene ambiguous. V dropped 0 bases and J dropped 2 bases, with 11 bases sitting between them. This CDR3 is 16 amino acids long. Germline V gives CDR1 SGDLS, CDR2 YYNGEE. The CDR3 DNA reads as TGTGCCAGCAGCGTAGGTAGTAGCCTTAACACCGGGGAGCTGTTTTTT. This translates into CASSVGSSLNTGELFF.

This chain connects TRBV9 to TRBJ2-1; the D gene is possibly TRBD2 (6 bases). The germline V gene has CDR1 SGDLS and CDR2 YYNGEE. The CDR3 extends over 12 amino acids. With 5 bases removed from V and 5 bases from J, the gap between germline ends came to 8 bases. The CDR3 region is CASRAGNNEQFF. The CDR3 region has the DNA TGTGCCAGCAGAGCGGGCAACAATGAGCAGTTCTTC.

The rearrangement links TRBV2 to TRBJ1-3; a weak D match, TRBD1 (5 bases). Trimming left V 5 bases short and J 3 bases short, with 11 bases between. The germline gives CDR1 SNHLY, CDR2 FYNNEI. This CDR3 is 14 amino acids long. CDR3 DNA sequence: TGTGCCAGCAGTCACAGGTTCGGTGGAAACACCATATATTTT. This translates into CASSHRFGGNTIYF.

The rearrangement links TRBV27 to TRBJ1-5, with 8 bases lining up with TRBD1. The CDR3 is 15 amino acids. V lost 10 bases and J lost 2; bases outside the gene matches: 10. Germline CDR1 reads MNHEY; CDR2 reads SMNVEV (reference sequence). The DNA of the CDR3 is TGTGCCACTGGACAGGGAATGATGGGCAATCAGCCCCAGCATTTT. It translates to CATGQGMMGNQPQHF.

This clone was observed a single time. J is TRBJ2-3 and V is TRBV4-1; possible D gene TRBD2, 6 bases. Germline V gene lookup returns CDR1 MGHRA and CDR2 YSYEKL. The CDR3 has 15 amino acids. V was cut by 6 bases and J by 2 bases, with 15 bases left in between. CDR3 amino acids: CASSNPGLYTDTQYF. The CDR3 region has the DNA TGCGCCAGCAGTAACCCGGGACTCTACACAGATACGCAGTATTTT.